The 22 T cell receptor beta chains in this list originate from one sample, sequenced in a study of vaccination and CD4 T cells after COVID-19. At the Johns Hopkins FTIC core, DNA taken from cultured CD4+ T cells was sequenced by way of the Oncomine TCR Beta short-read assay. TCRdb re-called the PCR reads with MiXCR, one entry per CDR3 protein. Counted here are some 16,000 distinct CDR3 sequences, approximately 55% occurring once; the ten biggest clones make up approximately 9.1%. Their antigens are not known. The treatment denotes: 10-day PBMC culture with coronavirus spike peptide pools or control peptides (ViraFEST assay). Sequencing was carried out using CD4+ T cells from blood, cultured in vitro. These receptor sequences come from a human donor who had recovered from COVID-19.

The chain has TRBV15 and TRBJ2-1; D unresolved. Germline V lookup: CDR1 LNHNV, CDR2 YYDKDF (reference sequence). This CDR3 is 15 amino acids long. Trimming took off 3 bases at V and 7 bases at J, with 16 bases between the two ends. Here the CDR3 reads CATSSFFGLRNEQFF. In DNA, the CDR3 is TGTGCCACCAGCAGTTTTTTTGGCCTGAGGAATGAGCAGTTCTTC.

The chain uses TRBV4-1 and TRBJ1-1; D not resolved. This CDR3 comprises 16 residues. The V and J ends lost 1 base and 3 bases respectively, with 15 bases between them. From germline, CDR1 is MGHRA and CDR2 YSYEKL. CDR3 sequence: CASSQGREWVDTEAFF. CDR3 nucleotide sequence: TGCGCCAGCAGCCAAGGCCGAGAATGGGTGGACACTGAAGCTTTCTTT.

The chain carries TRBV20-1 and TRBJ2-7, with 9 bases fitting TRBD1. Germline CDR1 reads DFQATT; CDR2 reads SNEGSKA (reference sequence). This CDR3 spans 14 amino acids. V trimming: 6 bases; J trimming: 5 bases; junction bases outside the gene matches: 11. The CDR3 nucleotides are TGCAGTGCGTCGTCGGGGACAGGGACCCACGAGCAGTACTTC. Translation: CSASSGTGTHEQYF.

The V call is TRBV27, the J call TRBJ1-1, with unresolved D. Between the trimmed V and J ends, which lost 2 bases and 0 bases, there was a span of 10 bases. The CDR3 covers 15 residues. Germline V gene sequence: CDR1 MNHEY, CDR2 SMNVEV (reference sequence). CDR3 nucleotide sequence: TGTGCCAGCAGTTTAAAGCCGGGGATGAACACTGAAGCTTTCTTT. Translating gives CASSLKPGMNTEAFF.

J is TRBJ1-2 and V is TRBV7-3; D perhaps matches TRBD1 (5 bases). The CDR3 totals 14 residues. The V gene lost 2 bases and the J gene lost 8 bases, with 15 bases spanning the gap. Germline CDR1 reads SGHTA; CDR2 reads FQGTGA. CDR3 residues: CASSLGAQTDGYTF. CDR3 sequence (DNA): TGTGCCAGCAGCTTAGGGGCTCAGACGGACGGCTACACCTTC. The entire variable domain, with the rest obtained from reference TRBV7-3 and TRBJ1-2, is as follows: GAGVSQTPSNKVTEKGKYVELRCDPISGHTALYWYRQSLGQGPEFLIYFQGTGAADDSGLPNDRFFAVRPEGSVSTLKIQRTERGDSAVYLCASSLGAQTDGYTFGSGTRLTVV.

The rearrangement links TRBV7-2 to TRBJ2-7, with D maybe TRBD2 (5 bases). The CDR3 totals 14 residues. V lost 4 bases to trimming and J lost 0 bases, with 10 bases between them. Germline values: CDR1 SGHTA, CDR2 FQGNSA. This CDR3 reads CASSSRASSYEQYF. The CDR3 DNA is TGTGCCAGCAGCTCGAGGGCGAGCTCCTACGAGCAGTACTTC.

The chain is built from TRBV20-1 and TRBJ2-6; D is ambiguous. Deletions cut 6 bases from V and 2 bases from J, with 8 bases between. Germline V gives CDR1 DFQATT, CDR2 SNEGSKA (reference sequence). The CDR3 totals 13 residues. As DNA, the CDR3 is TGCAGTGCCTTCAGTGCTGGGGCCAACGTCCTGACTTTC. Translating gives CSAFSAGANVLTF.

The chain joins TRBV11-3 to TRBJ2-7; 9 bases line up with TRBD2. The CDR3 runs 14 residues. V was pared by 4 bases and J by 9 bases, with 10 bases of the junction left unmatched. Germline CDR1 reads SGHNT; CDR2 reads YENEEA. In DNA form, the CDR3 reads TGTGCCAGCAGCTATTCCGGGACTAGCTCTGCGCAGTACTTC. Translating it yields CASSYSGTSSAQYF.

The chain joins TRBV7-2 to TRBJ1-1; TRBD1 is a possible D gene (6 bases). Trimming removed 5 bases from V and 0 bases from J, with 16 bases in between. Looked up from germline, CDR1 is SGHTA and CDR2 is FQGNSA. The CDR3 consists of 16 residues. The DNA of the CDR3 is TGTGCCAGCAGCACTCAGGGGCCGAAAGTGAACACTGAAGCTTTCTTT. This translates into CASSTQGPKVNTEAFF.

A few counts support this clonotype. The chain couples TRBV30 to TRBJ1-3; possible D gene TRBD1, 6 bases. CDR3 length: 15 residues. The V and J ends lost 5 bases and 0 bases respectively, with 14 bases between them. Germline CDR1 is GTSNPN and CDR2 is SVGIG (reference sequence). CDR3 DNA sequence: TGTGCCTGGTCTCACAGGGTCCCCTCTGGAAACACCATATATTTT. Translated: CAWSHRVPSGNTIYF.

This sequence joins TRBV20-1 and TRBJ2-7, with D possibly matching TRBD2 (6 bases). The V end lost 6 bases, the J end lost 2 bases, and 20 bases lay between the germline ends. Germline loops: CDR1 DFQATT, CDR2 SNEGSKA (reference sequence). This CDR3 contains 15 residues. The DNA of the CDR3 is TGCAGTGCCGGGGGAGGCTTATCCAGCCCCTACGAGCAGTACTTC. It specifies CSAGGGLSSPYEQYF.

The chain couples TRBV27 to TRBJ2-4; either TRBD1 or TRBD2 may supply D (5 bases each). The CDR3 consists of 13 residues. With 6 bases removed from V and 1 base from J, the gap between germline ends came to 7 bases. Germline V lookup: CDR1 MNHEY, CDR2 SMNVEV (reference sequence). CDR3 loop: CASRGTAKNIQYF. DNA of the CDR3: TGTGCCAGCAGGGGGACGGCCAAAAACATTCAGTACTTC.

The rearrangement joins TRBV18 to TRBJ2-7; 7 positions agree with TRBD1. The germline V gene has CDR1 KGHSH and CDR2 LQKENI. After removal of 3 bases from V and 2 bases from J, the junction contained 16 bases not matched to a gene. This CDR3 is built from 18 residues. The CDR3 DNA sequence: TGTGCCAGCTCACCCCCGCCCGCCACGACAGGGAAAACCTACGAGCAGTACTTC. It is translated as CASSPPPATTGKTYEQYF.

This chain uses TRBV2 with TRBJ1-4; D is ambiguous. V was trimmed by 3 bases and J by 3 bases, leaving 11 bases between them. The V gene's germline CDR1 is SNHLY and CDR2 FYNNEI. The CDR3 runs 15 residues. CDR3: CASSDIGPPNEKLFF. The CDR3 bases are TGTGCCAGCAGTGATATTGGGCCCCCTAATGAAAAACTGTTTTTT.

Worth noting for this clonotype: A read error may account for a junction end that differs from germline. This chain joins TRBV9 and TRBJ1-5; no clear D. Germline values: CDR1 SGDLS, CDR2 YYNGEE. The length of the CDR3 is 15 residues. The DNA of the CDR3 is TGTACCAGCAGCGTAGAGGTTTTAGGCAATCAGCCCCAGCATTTT. Encoded protein: CTSSVEVLGNQPQHF.

This clonotype was observed a handful of times. V is TRBV10-1 and J is TRBJ1-1; 8 bases line up with TRBD1. There are 11 residues in the CDR3. Trimming removed 6 bases from V and 10 bases from J; junction bases left unmatched: 4. The V gene's germline CDR1 is WNHNN and CDR2 SYGVQD (reference sequence). CDR3: CASRRTGRAFF. For the CDR3, the DNA is TGCGCCAGCAGGAGGACAGGGAGAGCTTTCTTT.

This clonotype was counted once. The chain combines TRBV27 with TRBJ1-2; maybe TRBD1 (5 bases). The CDR3 spans 15 residues. Germline assignment: CDR1 MNHEY and CDR2 SMNVEV (reference sequence). With 6 bases removed from V and 8 bases from J, the gap between germline ends came to 22 bases. Here the CDR3 reads CASRRGLRMREGYTF. CDR3 bases: TGTGCCAGCAGACGGGGCCTCCGGATGAGAGAGGGCTACACCTTC.

V and J are TRBV20-1 and TRBJ2-7; 7 nucleotides match TRBD2. Germline V gene data show CDR1 as DFQATT and CDR2 as SNEGSKA (reference sequence). The CDR3 consists of 15 residues. J was trimmed by 7 bases and V by 0 bases; bases with no gene match: 12. CDR3 sequence (DNA): TGCAGTGCTAGAGATGCGGCTAGCGGCGAGGGGGAGCAGTACTTC. The encoded protein is CSARDAASGEGEQYF.

The genes are TRBV6-1 and TRBJ2-2; a possible D gene is TRBD1 (5 bases). This CDR3 comprises 14 residues. V lost 9 bases and J 5 bases, leaving 16 bases between the germline ends. Germline assignment: CDR1 MNHNS and CDR2 SASEGT. CDR3 DNA sequence: TGTGCCAGTCGGACACTTGAATGGACCGGGGAGCTGTTTTTT. The encoded protein is CASRTLEWTGELFF.

A few counts support this clonotype. This chain joins TRBV28 and TRBJ1-2; the D gene is possibly TRBD1 (5 bases). V was trimmed by 3 bases and J by 4 bases, leaving 9 bases between them. The germline gives CDR1 MDHEN, CDR2 SYDVKM. CDR3 size: 13 residues. The DNA for the CDR3 is TGTGCCAGCAGTTTTAGACAGACCTATGGCTACACCTTC. Its translation is CASSFRQTYGYTF.

This clonotype has more than one count but fewer than ten. The genes are TRBV15 and TRBJ1-5; 7 bases are shared with TRBD1. Germline V lookup: CDR1 LNHNV, CDR2 YYDKDF (reference sequence). The CDR3 totals 15 residues. Trimming at V came to 1 base and at J to 5 bases, leaving 5 bases not matched to a gene. The CDR3 loop reads CATSRAKTGHQPQHF. CDR3 DNA: TGTGCCACCAGCAGAGCCAAGACAGGGCATCAGCCCCAGCATTTT.

The chain couples TRBV20-1 to TRBJ1-1; perhaps TRBD1 as D (5 bases). Germline values: CDR1 DFQATT, CDR2 SNEGSKA (reference sequence). There are 12 residues in the CDR3. The germline V and J ends were trimmed by 0 bases and 8 bases, with 10 bases remaining between them. CDR3 DNA sequence: TGCAGTGCTAGAGAAGGCGGGGGAGAAGCTTTCTTT. Its translation: CSAREGGGEAFF.